Listed below are T cell receptor beta chains from one sample, sequenced in a study of T cell responses to AZD1222 COVID-19 vaccine. TCRdb's table, derived via immunoSEQ multiplex PCR, lists solely in-frame clones and lacks some. Altogether about 180,000 clones are present, approximately 92% being singletons, with the ten largest covering about 1%. The sample here was peripheral blood, taken 28 days after the second dose of the MenACWY control vaccine. These receptors all come from an adult who received the MenACWY meningococcal vaccine as a control. CDR3s include the opening cysteine and the closing phenylalanine or tryptophan. Fields, in order: D gene, clone size, J gene, V gene, CDR3 protein, CDR3 DNA. A D gene is named only where the DNA matches it firmly. Clone size is stated in some rows and not others, as once, few, many or a class when expanded.

NA	NA	TRBJ1-2	TRBV5-1	CASSLEVGARGYTF	TGCGCCAGCAGCTTGGAGGTAGGGGCACGAGGCTACACCTTC
NA	few	TRBJ1-3	TRBV30	CAWSPRQAHSGNTIYF	TGTGCCTGGAGCCCCCGGCAGGCCCACTCTGGAAACACCATATATTTT
NA	NA	TRBJ2-3	TRBV2	CASSEWGGLSTDTQYF	TGTGCCAGCAGTGAGTGGGGCGGGTTGAGCACAGATACGCAGTATTTT
TRBD1	NA	TRBJ1-2	TRBV3-1/TRBV3-2	CASSQIVGGGGYTF	TGTGCCAGCAGCCAGATTGTAGGGGGCGGTGGCTACACCTTC
NA	NA	TRBJ2-3	TRBV3-1/TRBV3-2	CASSQDSGASTDTQYF	TGTGCCAGCAGCCAAGATAGTGGGGCCTCCACAGATACGCAGTATTTT
NA	NA	TRBJ1-2	TRBV23-1	CASSHPNRGRSYGYTF	TGCGCCAGCAGTCATCCCAACCGGGGGCGAAGCTATGGCTACACCTTC
NA	NA	TRBJ1-2	TRBV7-9	CASSPPLGNYGYTF	TGTGCCAGCAGCCCTCCTCTCGGTAACTATGGCTACACCTTC
NA	few	TRBJ1-2	TRBV19	CASRKDRRDGYTF	TGTGCCAGTAGGAAAGACAGAAGGGATGGCTACACCTTC
TRBD1	NA	TRBJ2-5	TRBV5-4	CASSARDRWRETQYF	TGTGCCAGCAGCGCCCGGGACAGGTGGCGGGAGACCCAGTACTTC
NA	NA	TRBJ1-5	TRBV5-1	CASSLQTGPNQPQHF	TGCGCCAGCAGCTTACAGACAGGTCCGAATCAGCCCCAGCATTTT
NA	NA	TRBJ1-2	TRBV29-1	CSVEGGRLFYGYTF	TGCAGCGTTGAAGGGGGAAGACTTTTCTATGGCTACACCTTC
NA	NA	TRBJ1-1	TRBV2	CASSSPGLANTEAFF	TGTGCCAGCAGTTCCCCGGGACTGGCGAACACTGAAGCTTTCTTT
TRBD1	NA	TRBJ1-2	TRBV7-2	CASSLEGAPLYGYTF	TGTGCCAGCAGCTTAGAGGGGGCCCCCCTCTATGGCTACACCTTC
NA	NA	TRBJ1-2	TRBV6-5	CASTRGSQENYGYTF	TGTGCCAGCACCCGAGGCTCCCAGGAGAACTATGGCTACACCTTC
NA	NA	TRBJ1-6	TRBV19	CASSIGERGPKNSPLHF	TGTGCCAGTAGTATTGGGGAGAGGGGTCCTAAAAATTCACCCCTCCACTTT
NA	NA	TRBJ2-2	TRBV29-1	CSVVGQNTGELFF	TGCAGCGTTGTTGGGCAGAACACCGGGGAGCTGTTTTTT
NA	NA	TRBJ1-2	TRBV24-1	CATSDPGDGGINYGYTF	TGTGCCACCAGTGACCCTGGGGATGGGGGGATTAACTATGGCTACACCTTC
NA	NA	TRBJ1-5	TRBV19	CASSTTVNQPQHF	TGTGCCAGTAGTACGACAGTAAATCAGCCCCAGCATTTT
NA	NA	TRBJ2-7	TRBV9	CASSVAPGSLYEQYF	TGTGCCAGCAGCGTAGCCCCGGGGAGCCTCTACGAGCAGTACTTC
NA	NA	TRBJ2-5	TRBV28	CASTPGHMETQYF	TGTGCCAGCACCCCTGGTCATATGGAGACCCAGTACTTC
NA	NA	TRBJ1-1	TRBV5-4	CASSRRSDRRTEAFF	TGTGCCAGCAGTCGGCGTTCTGACAGGCGTACTGAAGCTTTCTTT
TRBD1	NA	TRBJ2-2	TRBV7-3	CASSQQGAGELFF	TGTGCCAGCAGCCAGCAGGGGGCCGGGGAGCTGTTTTTT
NA	NA	TRBJ1-3	TRBV2	CASRGRTDPGNTIYF	TGTGCCAGCAGGGGCAGGACAGACCCCGGAAACACCATATATTTT
NA	NA	TRBJ1-6	TRBV24-1	CATSGPGGSPLHF	TGTGCCACCAGTGGTCCCGGGGGTTCACCCCTCCACTTT
TRBD2	NA	TRBJ2-1	TRBV5-6	CASSEEGRGYNEQFF	TGTGCCAGCAGCGAGGAGGGGCGGGGGTACAATGAGCAGTTCTTC
TRBD2	NA	TRBJ2-3	TRBV15	CATSRGDTDTQYF	TGTGCCACGAGCCGGGGGGACACAGATACGCAGTATTTT
NA	NA	TRBJ1-1	TRBV3-1/TRBV3-2	CASSQEGGNTEAFF	TGTGCCAGCAGCCAAGAGGGCGGGAACACTGAAGCTTTCTTT
TRBD1	NA	TRBJ1-1	TRBV2	CASTLDDREARAEAFF	TGTGCCAGCACCCTTGACGACAGGGAGGCGAGGGCTGAAGCTTTCTTT
NA	few	TRBJ1-1	TRBV9	CASSVEASTEAFF	TGTGCCAGCAGCGTAGAGGCGAGCACTGAAGCTTTCTTT
TRBD1	NA	TRBJ1-6	TRBV27	CASSLSGTGSVKNSPLHF	TGTGCCAGCAGTTTATCCGGGACAGGGTCGGTTAAGAATTCACCCCTCCACTTT
NA	NA	TRBJ1-2	TRBV30	CAWSSGPASYGYTF	TGTGCCTGGAGTTCCGGTCCCGCTTCTTATGGCTACACCTTC
NA	NA	TRBJ2-1	TRBV7-8	CASSFGPRGQHNEQFF	TGTGCCAGCAGCTTTGGCCCAAGGGGACAACACAATGAGCAGTTCTTC
NA	NA	TRBJ2-7	TRBV5-1	CASSSRIRDTYSYEQYF	TGCGCCAGCAGCTCTCGAATAAGGGACACATACTCCTACGAGCAGTACTTC
TRBD1	once	TRBJ2-5	TRBV5-4	CASSRSGQGGQETQYF	TGTGCCAGCAGCCGCTCGGGACAGGGGGGACAAGAGACCCAGTACTTC
NA	NA	TRBJ1-6	TRBV28	CASSLFPSSYNSPLHF	TGTGCCAGCAGTTTATTTCCCAGCTCCTATAATTCACCCCTCCACTTT
NA	NA	TRBJ2-7	TRBV11-2	CASSLGLDYEQYF	TGTGCCAGCAGCTTAGGGTTGGATTACGAGCAGTACTTC
NA	NA	TRBJ2-7	TRBV5-4	CASSLDSGSSYEQYF	TGTGCCAGCAGCTTGGACTCGGGTAGCTCCTACGAGCAGTACTTC